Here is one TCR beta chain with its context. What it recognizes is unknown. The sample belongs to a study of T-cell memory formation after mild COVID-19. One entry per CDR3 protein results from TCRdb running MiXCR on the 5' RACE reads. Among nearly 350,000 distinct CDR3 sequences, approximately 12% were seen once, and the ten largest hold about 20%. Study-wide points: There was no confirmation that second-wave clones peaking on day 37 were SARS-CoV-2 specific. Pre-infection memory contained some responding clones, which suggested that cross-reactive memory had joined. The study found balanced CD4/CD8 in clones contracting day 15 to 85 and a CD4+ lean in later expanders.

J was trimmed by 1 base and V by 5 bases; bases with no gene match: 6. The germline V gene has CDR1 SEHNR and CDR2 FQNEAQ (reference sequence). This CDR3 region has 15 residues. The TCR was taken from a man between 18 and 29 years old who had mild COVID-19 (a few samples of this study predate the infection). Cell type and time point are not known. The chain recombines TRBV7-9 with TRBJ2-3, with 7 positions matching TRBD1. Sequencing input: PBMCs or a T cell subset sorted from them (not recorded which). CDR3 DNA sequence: TGTGCCAGCAGCAAGCCGGGACAGCGCACAGATACGCAGTATTTT. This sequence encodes CASSKPGQRTDTQYF.